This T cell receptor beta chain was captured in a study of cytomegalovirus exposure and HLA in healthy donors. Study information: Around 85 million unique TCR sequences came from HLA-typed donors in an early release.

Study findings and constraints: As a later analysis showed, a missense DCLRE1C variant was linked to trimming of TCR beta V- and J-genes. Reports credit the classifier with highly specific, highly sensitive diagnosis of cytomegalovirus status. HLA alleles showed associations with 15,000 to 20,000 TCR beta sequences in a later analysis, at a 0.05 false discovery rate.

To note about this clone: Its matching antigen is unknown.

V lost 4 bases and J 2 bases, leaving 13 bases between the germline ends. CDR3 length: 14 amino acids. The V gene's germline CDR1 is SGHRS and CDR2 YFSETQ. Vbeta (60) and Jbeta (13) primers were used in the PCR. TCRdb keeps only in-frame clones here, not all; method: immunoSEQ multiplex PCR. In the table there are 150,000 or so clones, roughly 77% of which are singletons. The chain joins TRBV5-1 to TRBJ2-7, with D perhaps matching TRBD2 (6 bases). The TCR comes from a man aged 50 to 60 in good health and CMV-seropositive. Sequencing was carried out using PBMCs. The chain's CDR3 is CASSVARGTYEQYF. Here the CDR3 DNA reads TGCGCCAGCAGCGTGGCCCGGGGGACCTACGAGCAGTACTTC.